The 10 T cell receptor beta chains below all came from one sample that was sequenced in a study of beta chain features in type 1 diabetes (dated by TCRdb to about 2018). The paper as a whole reports these results and caveats: Type 1 diabetes patients showed a moderate but significant shortening of TCRB CDR3 length in all four CD4+ subsets.

Library prep was done by the immunoSEQ multiplex PCR assay. The High Capacity cDNA Reverse Transcription Kit was used to reverse transcribe all of the isolated RNA, meaning that expressed TCRB transcripts were what got sequenced. TCRdb provides this immuneACCESS table in a form limited to in-frame rearrangements. Some clones are lacking; in checked studies, under half of them reflect an unresolved V gene, and why the rest are absent is not known. In all, the sample holds a few hundred thousand clones, and approximately 25% of those were seen once. The top ten constitute 0.012% of the sample. Their cognate antigens are unknown. Input material: naive CD4+ T cells from blood. The meaning of the sample's cell subset or site label: true naive CD4+ T cells. The receptors were sampled from a woman younger than 45 with type 1 diabetes.

This clone occurred a few times. The chain uses TRBV5-1 and TRBJ2-1; D is unresolved. Germline V lookup: CDR1 SGHRS, CDR2 YFSETQ. CDR3 length equals 13 residues. Trimming took 3 bases from V and 4 from J, leaving 8 bases between them. The CDR3 coding sequence is TGCGCCAGCAGCTCCTCGGAGTACAATGAGCAGTTCTTC. It specifies CASSSSEYNEQFF. Filled out from reference TRBV5-1 and TRBJ2-1, the complete variable domain reads KAGVTQTPRYLIKTRGQQVTLSCSPISGHRSVSWYQQTPGQGLQFLFEYFSETQRNKGNFPGRFSGRQFSNSRSEMNVSTLELGDSALYLCASSSSEYNEQFFGPGTRLTVL.

The J gene is TRBJ1-1, the V gene TRBV5-1; D might be TRBD1 (5 bases). The CDR3 contains 14 residues. Germline values: CDR1 SGHRS, CDR2 YFSETQ. The V end was cut by 2 bases, the J end by 2 bases, with 10 bases between. The CDR3 DNA reads as TGCGCCAGCAGCTTAATAGGGGCCAACACTGAAGCTTTCTTT. Amino acid sequence: CASSLIGANTEAFF.

This clone was observed a handful of times. V and J are TRBV30 and TRBJ2-2, with TRBD2 identical over 9 bases. Germline CDR1 reads GTSNPN; CDR2 reads SVGIG (reference sequence). The J segment lost 3 bases and the V segment lost 6 bases, leaving 17 bases of the junction unmatched. The CDR3 sequence is 18 residues long. The CDR3 bases are TGTGCCTGCGGGAAATGGAGAGCGGGAGGACGGGACACCGGGGAGCTGTTTTTT. This codes for CACGKWRAGGRDTGELFF.

This rearrangement joins TRBV2 to TRBJ1-3, with a possible D match to TRBD1 (6 bases). V was shortened by 1 base and J by 4 bases, with 11 bases between the two germline ends. The germline CDR1 and CDR2 sequences are SNHLY and FYNNEI. The CDR3 is 15 amino acids. Here the CDR3 DNA reads TGTGCCAGCAGTGAAGAGGGGACAACCGGAAACACCATATATTTT. Amino acids: CASSEEGTTGNTIYF.

The rearrangement uses TRBV2 and TRBJ2-6; unclear D gene. Trimming stripped 6 bases from V and 0 bases from J, with 9 bases between. CDR3 length equals 15 residues. Germline CDR1 reads SNHLY; CDR2 reads FYNNEI. The CDR3 DNA is TGTGCCAGCAGGATCCGTAGCTCTGGGGCCAACGTCCTGACTTTC. Residues: CASRIRSSGANVLTF.

J is TRBJ2-5 and V is TRBV7-3; 10 bases fit TRBD2. With V trimmed by 3 bases and J by 5 bases, 6 bases remained unmatched. The CDR3 is made up of 15 amino acids. Germline CDR1 is SGHTA and CDR2 is FQGTGA. CDR3 residues: CASSFGTSVGETQYF. For the CDR3, the DNA is TGTGCCAGCAGCTTCGGGACTAGCGTTGGGGAGACCCAGTACTTC.

Only a few counts were recorded for this clone. The rearrangement joins TRBV10-3 to TRBJ1-4; D remains unclear. CDR1 ENHRY and CDR2 SYGVKD come from the germline V gene. V lost 11 bases, J lost 6 bases, and 16 bases lay in between. CDR3 size: 13 residues. The DNA of the CDR3 is TGTGCCCAGTCGGCAGGCCCTGATGAAAAACTGTTTTTT. Protein: CAQSAGPDEKLFF.

This chain connects TRBV15 to TRBJ2-7; 12 bases fit TRBD1. The germline V gene encodes CDR1 LNHNV and CDR2 YYDKDF (reference sequence). The V and J ends lost 0 bases and 3 bases, in that order; junction bases with no gene match: 3. This CDR3 comprises 16 residues. The CDR3 DNA reads as TGTGCCACCAGCAGAGATTGGGACAGGGGGCTCTACGAGCAGTACTTC. This sequence encodes CATSRDWDRGLYEQYF.

This chain links TRBV5-1 with TRBJ1-5; D may be TRBD1 (6 bases). This CDR3 contains 14 residues. Trimming removed 1 base from V and 5 bases from J, with 10 bases in between. Germline CDR1 SGHRS, CDR2 YFSETQ. As DNA, the CDR3 is TGCGCCAGCAGCTTGTCCGCAGGGGATCAGCCCCAGCATTTT. Amino acids: CASSLSAGDQPQHF.

This chain links TRBV29-1 with TRBJ2-7, with 9 bases aligning to TRBD1. The germline V gene has CDR1 SQVTM and CDR2 ANQGSEA. V lost 6 bases and J lost 2; bases outside the gene matches: 5. CDR3 length: 13 residues. The CDR3 here is CSVGWDRAYEQYF. Written as DNA, the CDR3 is TGCAGCGTCGGCTGGGACAGGGCCTACGAGCAGTACTTC.